This TCR beta chain was sequenced for a study of chemoradiotherapy in HPV16-positive cancers. Note on this clone: The antigen is unknown.

Repertoires were generated with immunoSEQ multiplex PCR, while TCRdb's copy carries only in-frame clones and drops some. The sample carries about 53,000 clones, about 88% recorded once. Findings and caveats of the study: Candidate HPV-specific clones and E7-related TCR motifs grew in tumor during treatment. The functional HPV-specific definition rests on just a couple of HPV16-positive patients. In HPV16-positive patients, HPV-responsive T-cell expansion tracked better recurrence-free survival.

The sequence came from a human donor with HPV-associated anogenital cancer. The sample in question was blood, obtained from a patient who underwent chemoradiotherapy.

The CDR3 region is CAARTGGMGNQPQHF. The DNA of the CDR3 is TGTGCCGCCCGGACAGGGGGTATGGGCAATCAGCCCCAGCATTTT. The rearrangement uses TRBV15 and TRBJ1-5, with 10 bases matching TRBD1. Per the germline V gene, CDR1 is LNHNV and CDR2 is YYDKDF (reference sequence). V was pared by 11 bases and J by 2 bases, with 9 bases of the junction left unmatched. The CDR3 is made up of 15 amino acids.